The 29 T cell receptor beta chains in this list originate from one sample, sequenced in a study of T cells after yellow fever vaccination. Each CDR3 protein gets one entry after TCRdb re-called the 5' RACE reads with MiXCR. The sample holds 620,000 or so distinct CDR3 sequences, 12% seen once. This sample comprised PBMCs, obtained on the day of the yellow fever booster vaccination. The origin of the receptors is a man younger than 45 who received the YFV17D yellow fever vaccine.

There are a few counts of this clonotype. The rearrangement joins TRBV4-2 to TRBJ1-4; D ambiguous. From germline, CDR1 is LGHNA and CDR2 YNFKEQ. The germline V and J ends were trimmed by 0 bases and 5 bases, with 4 bases remaining between them. The CDR3 covers 13 residues. This CDR3 reads CASSQDQNEKLFF. The CDR3 DNA is TGTGCCAGCAGCCAAGATCAGAATGAAAAACTGTTTTTT.

V and J are TRBV10-3 and TRBJ2-2; TRBD1 agrees at 12 bases. CDR1 is ENHRY, CDR2 SYGVKD, per germline. CDR3 length: 17 amino acids. After removal of 10 bases from V and 5 bases from J, the junction contained 14 bases not matched to a gene. In nucleotides, the CDR3 is TGTGCCACCCTGAGGGACAGGGGGCGTCTAGGGACCGGGGAGCTGTTTTTT. This sequence encodes CATLRDRGRLGTGELFF.

The rearrangement links TRBV5-1 to TRBJ2-7, with D perhaps TRBD2 (6 bases). Germline CDR1 and CDR2: SGHRS and YFSETQ. The CDR3 consists of 18 residues. Deletions cut 4 bases from V and 2 bases from J, with 25 bases between. CDR3 region: CASSGSGPAGTFAYEQYF. The CDR3 DNA reads as TGCGCCAGCAGCGGTTCCGGCCCCGCCGGGACTTTCGCCTACGAGCAGTACTTC.

This chain joins TRBV6-6 and TRBJ2-7; 7 bases fit TRBD2. This CDR3 region has 14 residues. Germline V gene sequence: CDR1 MNHNY, CDR2 SVGAGI (reference sequence). V trimming: 7 bases; J trimming: 4 bases; junction bases outside the gene matches: 10. Here the CDR3 DNA reads TGTGCCAGCACCCCACGGGAGGTAGCGTACGAGCAGTACTTC. Translating gives CASTPREVAYEQYF.

This clonotype was counted only a few times. Here the CDR3 DNA reads TGTGCCAGTAGTCTAGGGAGGGGCGCGTGGTATCATGGCTACACCTTC. The encoded protein is CASSLGRGAWYHGYTF. The V gene is TRBV19, the J gene TRBJ1-2, with D tentatively TRBD1 (5 bases). Trimming left V 5 bases short and J 6 bases short, with 22 bases between. The V gene's germline CDR1 is LNHDA and CDR2 SQIVND (reference sequence). This CDR3 is built from 16 residues. The complete variable domain, with remaining parts taken from reference TRBV19 and TRBJ1-2, reads DGGITQSPKYLFRKEGQNVTLSCEQNLNHDAMYWYRQDPGQGLRLIYYSQIVNDFQKGDIAEGYSVSREKKESFPLTVTSAQKNPTAFYLCASSLGRGAWYHGYTFGSGTRLTVV.

This clonotype was counted a few times. The chain employs TRBV5-1 and TRBJ2-7; weak D call: TRBD2 (5 bases). The V end lost 3 bases, the J end lost 5 bases, and 12 bases lay between the germline ends. In germline, CDR1 is SGHRS, CDR2 YFSETQ. The CDR3 covers 13 residues. The CDR3 reads CASSYPSSNEQYF. The CDR3 DNA is TGCGCCAGCAGCTACCCTAGCTCGAACGAGCAGTACTTC.

The chain is built from TRBV6-1 and TRBJ1-5; no definite D call. Germline V gene lookup returns CDR1 MNHNS and CDR2 SASEGT. The V end lost 11 bases, the J end lost 0 bases, and 11 bases lay between the germline ends. The CDR3 runs 13 residues. The CDR3 is CAGAVDSNQPQHF. The CDR3 coding sequence is TGTGCCGGAGCAGTCGATAGCAATCAGCCCCAGCATTTT.

This clonotype was observed at least ten times. This chain joins TRBV20-1 and TRBJ1-1, with D perhaps TRBD1 (5 bases). Germline CDR1 is DFQATT and CDR2 is SNEGSKA (reference sequence). V was cut by 8 bases and J by 4 bases, with 14 bases left in between. This CDR3 is 12 amino acids long. This CDR3 reads CSILRVGTEAFF. The CDR3 bases are TGCAGTATACTCAGGGTGGGCACTGAAGCTTTCTTT.

This clonotype turned up a few times. The chain uses TRBV20-1 and TRBJ1-5, with D possibly being TRBD1 (5 bases). Germline V CDR1 and CDR2: DFQATT, SNEGSKA (reference sequence). V lost 6 bases to trimming and J lost 7 bases, with 16 bases between them. The length of the CDR3 is 13 residues. CDR3 protein: CSATGGRGQPQHF. For the CDR3, the DNA is TGCAGTGCGACCGGGGGAAGGGGCCAGCCCCAGCATTTT.

The CDR3 reads CASSRDGQGYTF. The CDR3 region has the DNA TGTGCCAGCAGCCGGGACGGACAGGGCTACACCTTC. V gene TRBV7-9 combines with J gene TRBJ1-2; TRBD1 is a possible D gene (6 bases). This CDR3 has 12 residues. Germline-derived CDR1 and CDR2 are SEHNR and FQNEAQ (reference sequence). V was shortened by 5 bases and J by 8 bases, with 12 bases between the two germline ends.

This clonotype was seen a few times. This chain links TRBV9 with TRBJ2-1, with D hard to call. Germline lookup yields CDR1 SGDLS and CDR2 YYNGEE. This CDR3 region has 14 residues. V was pared by 6 bases and J by 4 bases, with 14 bases between. The DNA for the CDR3 is TGTGCCAGCACCTCAAAGGCGGAGTACAATGAGCAGTTCTTC. Its protein is CASTSKAEYNEQFF.

This clonotype was seen only a few times. In DNA, the CDR3 is TGTGCCAGCAGCTTAGGTTCGGGTAGCGGGAGGCGAGAGACCCAGTACTTC. Translating gives CASSLGSGSGRRETQYF. This chain uses TRBV7-2 with TRBJ2-5; 10 bases agree with TRBD2. CDR3 length: 17 residues. V shed 1 base and J 4 bases; nucleotides not matched to a gene: 9. Germline CDR1 is SGHTA and CDR2 is FQGNSA. Supplemented by reference TRBV7-2 and TRBJ2-5, the full variable domain reads GAGVSQSPSNKVTEKGKDVELRCDPISGHTALYWYRQSLGQGLEFLIYFQGNSAPDKSGLPSDRFSAERTGGSVSTLTIQRTQQEDSAVYLCASSLGSGSGRRETQYFGPGTRLLVL.

Ten or more counts support this clonotype. The V and J genes are TRBV5-5 and TRBJ2-1; TRBD2 might be the D (6 bases). The CDR3 sequence is 16 residues long. V gave up 3 bases and J gave up 0 bases, with 13 bases separating them. Germline loops: CDR1 SGHKS, CDR2 YYEKEE (reference sequence). The CDR3 DNA reads as TGTGCCAGCAGCTCCCTGGAGGGAAGCTCCTACAATGAGCAGTTCTTC. Translating gives CASSSLEGSSYNEQFF.

This sequence joins TRBV20-1 and TRBJ2-1; 15 nucleotides line up with TRBD2. The CDR3 spans 16 residues. With V trimmed by 1 base and J by 6 bases, 4 bases remained unmatched. Germline CDR1 and CDR2: DFQATT and SNEGSKA (reference sequence). In DNA form, the CDR3 reads TGCAGTGCTAGAGGGACTAGCGGGAGGGAACTCAATGAGCAGTTCTTC. Translation gives CSARGTSGRELNEQFF.

This clonotype occurred a few times. The V call is TRBV7-2, the J call TRBJ2-7; D perhaps matches TRBD2 (6 bases). Germline CDR1 reads SGHTA; CDR2 reads FQGNSA. Trimming took 5 bases from V and 6 from J, leaving 14 bases between them. The length of the CDR3 is 13 residues. The CDR3 spells CASSSYLGGEQYF. The CDR3 nucleotides read TGTGCCAGCAGCAGCTATTTGGGAGGCGAGCAGTACTTC. Full variable domain (missing parts from reference TRBV7-2 and TRBJ2-7): GAGVSQSPSNKVTEKGKDVELRCDPISGHTALYWYRQSLGQGLEFLIYFQGNSAPDKSGLPSDRFSAERTGGSVSTLTIQRTQQEDSAVYLCASSSYLGGEQYFGPGTRLTVT.

V usage is TRBV30 and J usage is TRBJ2-7; 12 nucleotides line up with TRBD1. The length of the CDR3 is 16 residues. Germline V CDR1 and CDR2: GTSNPN, SVGIG (reference sequence). J gave up 6 bases and V 1 base, and 10 bases lay outside the gene matches. CDR3: CAWSGAGTGGLGEQYF. In DNA form, the CDR3 reads TGTGCCTGGAGTGGGGCCGGGACAGGGGGCCTGGGCGAGCAGTACTTC. The complete variable domain, with remaining parts taken from reference TRBV30 and TRBJ2-7, reads SQTIHQWPATLVQPVGSPLSLECTVEGTSNPNLYWYRQAAGRGLQLLFYSVGIGQISSEVPQNLSASRPQDRQFILSSKKLLLSDSGFYLCAWSGAGTGGLGEQYFGPGTRLTVT.

This clonotype has only a few counts. At one end the junction does not follow the germline gene, possibly because of a read error. The chain joins TRBV29-1 to TRBJ1-2; the D gene is possibly TRBD1 (5 bases). Per germline, CDR1 SQVTM and CDR2 ANQGSEA. CDR3 length equals 11 residues. In nucleotides, the CDR3 is TGCAGCGTTGGAGATAGGGTAGGACAAGACTTC. It encodes CSVGDRVGQDF. Complete variable domain (other parts from reference TRBV29-1 and TRBJ1-2): SAVISQKPSRDICQRGTSLTIQCQVDSQVTMMFWYRQQPGQSLTLIATANQGSEATYESGFVIDKFPISRPNLTFSTLTVSNMSPEDSSIYLCSVGDRVGQDFGSGTRLTVV.

This sequence joins TRBV7-9 and TRBJ2-4; tentative D call: TRBD1 (5 bases). The V gene's germline CDR1 is SEHNR and CDR2 FQNEAQ (reference sequence). V was cut by 2 bases and J by 5 bases, with 13 bases left in between. The length of the CDR3 is 15 residues. The DNA of the CDR3 is TGTGCCAGCAGCTTAACTTACGTAGGGGAAAACATTCAGTACTTC. Translation: CASSLTYVGENIQYF.

This clonotype was counted between two and nine times. This chain's CDR3 is CASSLVGLLSSYEQYF. CDR3 DNA: TGTGCCAGCAGCTTAGTTGGTCTTCTCAGCTCCTACGAGCAGTACTTC. The J gene is TRBJ2-7, the V gene TRBV11-2; D ambiguous. CDR1 SGHAT and CDR2 FQNNGV come from the germline V gene. V shed 1 base and J shed 0 bases, with 13 bases lying between them. The CDR3 length is 16 residues. Variable domain in full (rest from reference TRBV11-2 and TRBJ2-7): EAGVAQSPRYKIIEKRQSVAFWCNPISGHATLYWYQQILGQGPKLLIQFQNNGVVDDSQLPKDRFSAERLKGVDSTLKIQPAKLEDSAVYLCASSLVGLLSSYEQYFGPGTRLTVT.

The chain couples TRBV4-3 to TRBJ1-4; TRBD1 matches at 9 bases. Germline V CDR1 and CDR2: LGHNA, YSLEER. This CDR3 has 16 residues. With V trimmed by 5 bases and J by 7 bases, 11 bases remained unmatched. The CDR3 region has the DNA TGCGCCAGCAGCTTCGGTTGGGGACAGGGCGGTGAAAAACTGTTTTTT. This sequence encodes CASSFGWGQGGEKLFF.

This clonotype was seen more than once but under ten times. Sequence at one end of the junction differs from germline and may be a read error. The chain carries TRBV7-2 and TRBJ2-5; TRBD2 matches at 8 bases. Per the germline V gene, CDR1 is SGHTA and CDR2 is FQGNSA. CDR3 length equals 12 residues. CDR3 protein: CASSPDTLAENF. The CDR3 bases are TGTGCCAGCAGCCCAGACACACTAGCGGAGAACTTC. The variable domain in full, completed from reference TRBV7-2 and TRBJ2-5, reads GAGVSQSPSNKVTEKGKDVELRCDPISGHTALYWYRQSLGQGLEFLIYFQGNSAPDKSGLPSDRFSAERTGGSVSTLTIQRTQQEDSAVYLCASSPDTLAENFGPGTRLLVL.

The chain links TRBV5-1 to TRBJ2-1; 8 bases align to TRBD2. The CDR3 length is 15 residues. Germline trimming cut 1 base from V and 4 bases from J; bases unmatched to any gene: 4. Germline V lookup: CDR1 SGHRS, CDR2 YFSETQ. In DNA form, the CDR3 reads TGCGCCAGCAGCTTGAGGGTAGCGGGGTACAATGAGCAGTTCTTC. Amino acid sequence: CASSLRVAGYNEQFF.

On this clonotype itself: One end of the junction does not line up with germline, which may come from a read error. The chain couples TRBV20-1 to TRBJ1-5; tentatively, D is TRBD1 (6 bases). Germline V CDR1 and CDR2: DFQATT, SNEGSKA (reference sequence). The CDR3 sequence is 16 residues long. The CDR3 spells CCARVGLGGRNQPQHF. The CDR3 DNA is TGCTGTGCTAGAGTCGGGCTAGGGGGGAGAAATCAGCCCCAGCATTTT.

The table lists this clonotype with a few counts. The chain carries TRBV6-5 and TRBJ2-7; 8 bases line up with TRBD1. Germline CDR1 reads MNHEY; CDR2 reads SVGAGI. The junction had 7 bases not matched to a gene; V was cut back by 9 bases and J by 9 bases. This CDR3 spans 11 amino acids. CDR3 sequence (DNA): TGTGCCAGTAGTGGACAGGGCCTGCAGTACTTC. The encoded protein is CASSGQGLQYF.

This clonotype came up a few times. This chain links TRBV4-3 with TRBJ2-1, with D maybe TRBD2 (6 bases). The CDR3 spans 18 residues. V was pared by 0 bases and J by 8 bases, with 23 bases between. Germline-derived CDR1 and CDR2 are LGHNA and YSLEER. The CDR3: CASSQETNFGSSIDEQFF. The CDR3 DNA reads as TGCGCCAGCAGCCAAGAAACTAACTTCGGGAGTAGTATCGATGAGCAGTTCTTC.

This sequence joins TRBV5-1 and TRBJ2-7; D uncertain. Germline lookup yields CDR1 SGHRS and CDR2 YFSETQ. CDR3 length: 13 residues. Trimming removed 0 bases at V and 6 bases at J, with 10 bases between. The CDR3 sequence is CASSLVAEFEQYF. The CDR3 region has the DNA TGCGCCAGCAGCTTGGTGGCAGAATTCGAGCAGTACTTC.

This clonotype was seen a handful of times. The chain links TRBV10-3 to TRBJ1-5; D may be TRBD1 (5 bases). From germline, CDR1 is ENHRY and CDR2 SYGVKD. Trimming stripped 9 bases from V and 5 bases from J, with 14 bases between. The CDR3 totals 13 residues. The CDR3 nucleotides read TGTGCCATAGCTCCAGGGCGAGATCAGCCCCAGCATTTT. This codes for CAIAPGRDQPQHF.

This clonotype was counted at least ten times. The V call is TRBV18, the J call TRBJ2-7, with D uncertain. The CDR3 is 16 amino acids. Trimming left V 0 bases short and J 4 bases short, with 16 bases between. In germline, CDR1 is KGHSH, CDR2 LQKENI. For the CDR3, the DNA is TGTGCCAGCTCACCACCGCCCATGGGTGTGGTATACGAGCAGTACTTC. Translated, it gives CASSPPPMGVVYEQYF.

A remark on this clonotype: The conserved final phenylalanine or tryptophan is absent from the CDR3, which likely points to a read error. The gene calls are TRBV20-1 and TRBJ2-7, with D possibly TRBD2 on 6 matching bases. The CDR3 runs to 13 residues. Germline V CDR1 and CDR2: DFQATT, SNEGSKA (reference sequence). Trimming took 2 bases from V and 0 from J, leaving 8 bases between them. The CDR3 DNA reads as TGCAGTGCTAGACTAGCGAGCTCCTACGAGCAGTACTTA. This gives the protein CSARLASSYEQYL.